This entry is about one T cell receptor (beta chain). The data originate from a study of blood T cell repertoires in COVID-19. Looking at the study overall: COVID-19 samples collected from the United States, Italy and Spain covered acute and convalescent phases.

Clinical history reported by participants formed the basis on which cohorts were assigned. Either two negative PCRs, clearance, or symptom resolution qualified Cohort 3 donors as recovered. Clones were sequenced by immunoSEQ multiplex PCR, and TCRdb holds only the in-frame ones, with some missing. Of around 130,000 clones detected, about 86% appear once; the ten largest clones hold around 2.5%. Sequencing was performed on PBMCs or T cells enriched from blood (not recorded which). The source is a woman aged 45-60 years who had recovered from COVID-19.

The CDR3 nucleotides are TGTGCCAGCAGCCTACAGACAGGGGGCAAGAACGAGCAGTACTTC. It is translated as CASSLQTGGKNEQYF. The chain employs TRBV3-1 (or the pseudogene TRBV3-2) and TRBJ2-7; TRBD1 aligns across 10 bases. This CDR3 comprises 15 residues. J gave up 5 bases and V 4 bases, and 8 bases lay outside the gene matches. Germline lookup yields CDR1 LGHDT and CDR2 YNNKEL (reference sequence).